The entry below describes one T cell receptor (beta chain). The sample originates from a study of blood T cell repertoires in COVID-19. This CDR3 contains 13 residues. The junction had 3 bases not matched to a gene; V was cut back by 0 bases and J by 8 bases. The protocol was immunoSEQ multiplex PCR, while the TCRdb copy is restricted to in-frame clones and leaves out a portion. There are about 480,000 clones in the sample; approximately 86% occur only once, and 6.5% to 8.5% lies in the top ten. Sequenced material: PBMCs or T cells enriched from blood (not recorded which). The receptor's source is a woman aged 55-70 years who had recovered from COVID-19. V is TRBV12-3 or TRBV12-4 and J is TRBJ1-1; 7 bases fit TRBD1. The CDR3 DNA reads as TGTGCCAGCAGTTTAGCAGGGGGCGGGGAAGCTTTCTTT. Translation: CASSLAGGGEAFF.